The sequence of this T cell receptor (beta chain) was determined in a study of blood T cell repertoires in COVID-19. Study in general: COVID-19 samples collected from the United States, Italy and Spain covered acute and convalescent phases. Nucleic acid was either cDNA or gDNA, and it came from T cells, B-cell-depleted T cells, or PBMCs.

Repertoires were generated with immunoSEQ multiplex PCR, while TCRdb's copy carries only in-frame clones and drops some. The sample comprises under 150,000 clones, approximately 86% of which are singletons, and about 2.5% rests with the top ten. Cohort assignment relied on participant-reported clinical history. With 2 bases clipped from V and 5 bases from J, the junction kept 9 bases outside the gene matches. CDR1 is ENHRY and CDR2 is SYGVKD in the germline V gene. The CDR3 is 17 residues long. The sample comprised PBMCs or T cells enriched from blood (not recorded which). The chain uses TRBV10-3 and TRBJ2-5, with 12 bases identical to TRBD1. The sequence was obtained from a woman in her forties or fifties who had recovered from COVID-19. For the CDR3, the DNA is TGTGCCATCAGTGAGAGGGGACCGGGACAGGGGGCTGAGACCCAGTACTTC. Its translation: CAISERGPGQGAETQYF.